Listed below are T cell receptor beta chains from one sample, sequenced in a study of shared clonotypes between healthy human individuals. Sequenced by immunoSEQ multiplex PCR; TCRdb stores in-frame clones only, minus some. The sample contains 2.3 million or so clones, 85% to 95% of which appear only once. Specimen: naive CD4+ T cells from PBMCs. The receptors originated from a young man in good health. Some clones in this sample may be carry-over from other donors' samples. CDR3s include the opening cysteine and the closing phenylalanine or tryptophan. D genes are given only for firm matches. A clone size is listed for some rows: how often the clone was seen (once, few, many), or a class if it is expanded.

abundance	v_gene	d_gene	j_gene	CDR3nt	CDR3aa
-	TRBV29-1	-	TRBJ1-1	TGCAGCGGTTACAGTAGCCGAGCTTTCTTT	CSGYSSRAFF
-	TRBV5-1	TRBD2	TRBJ2-5	TGCGCCAGCAGCAAAGGACTAGGGGCCGGGCGCGAGACCCAGTACTTC	CASSKGLGAGRETQYF
-	TRBV18	TRBD1	TRBJ1-4	TGTGCCAGCTCACCACAGGGACAGGGTGTGCTTAATGAAAAACTGTTTTTT	CASSPQGQGVLNEKLFF
-	TRBV20-1	-	TRBJ2-1	TGCAGTGCTACGACGTACAATGAGCAGTTCTTC	CSATTYNEQFF
few	TRBV28	-	TRBJ1-2	TGTGCCAGCAGCACGGCTAGCTATGGCTACACCTTC	CASSTASYGYTF
-	TRBV28	TRBD1	TRBJ1-2	TGTGCCAGCAGCCCTAGGACAGGGAGCTATGGCTACACCTTC	CASSPRTGSYGYTF
-	TRBV21-1	-	TRBJ1-1	TGTGCCAGCAGCAAAGATGTTGGGGCGAACACTGAAGCTTTCTTT	CASSKDVGANTEAFF
-	TRBV4-1	-	TRBJ2-5	TGCGCCAGCAGCCAAAACAGCCAAGAGACCCAGTACTTC	CASSQNSQETQYF
-	TRBV11-1	-	TRBJ2-5	TGTGCCAGCAGCTTACGACGGCTACAAGAGACCCAGTACTTC	CASSLRRLQETQYF
-	TRBV5-1	-	TRBJ2-5	TGCGCCAGCAGCTCAATTCCGGGACTTTTAGACCGTCTCCAAGAGACCCAGTACTTC	CASSSIPGLLDRLQETQYF
few	TRBV7-9	-	TRBJ1-1	TGTGCCAGCAGCTTAGTCCAGGGTTACACTGAAGCTTTCTTT	CASSLVQGYTEAFF
-	TRBV9	TRBD2	TRBJ2-6	TGTGCCAGCAGCGTAGCCAACGGGCGGGAGGGCTCTGGGGCCAACGTCCTGACTTTC	CASSVANGREGSGANVLTF
-	TRBV29-1	-	TRBJ2-7	TGCAGCGTTGAAGCGGGCCAATCCTACGAGCAGTACTTC	CSVEAGQSYEQYF
-	TRBV7-2	TRBD1	TRBJ2-7	TGTGCCAGCAGCTTCCGTGGGGGACAGGGCTTTTACGAGCAGTACTTC	CASSFRGGQGFYEQYF
few	TRBV20-1	-	TRBJ2-1	TGCAGTGCTACTTACAATGAGCAGTTCTTC	CSATYNEQFF
-	TRBV18	TRBD2	TRBJ2-1	TGTGCCAGCTCACCACCGCTGGGGACTAGAAGCGGCTACAATGAGCAGTTCTTC	CASSPPLGTRSGYNEQFF
-	TRBV28	-	TRBJ1-1	TGTGCCAGCAGTCGAACAGTGAACACTGAAGCTTTCTTT	CASSRTVNTEAFF
-	TRBV18	TRBD1	TRBJ1-1	TGTGCCAGCTCAACACTACTGGCTGGGACAGGGGGGGTGAACACTGAAGCTTTCTTT	CASSTLLAGTGGVNTEAFF
-	TRBV7-3	-	TRBJ2-7	TGTGCCAGCAGCCCCCGTTTTGGATACGAGCAGTACTTC	CASSPRFGYEQYF
-	TRBV5-4	-	TRBJ2-1	TGTGCCAGCAGCCGGGCTGGGGGCGATGAGCAGTTCTTC	CASSRAGGDEQFF
-	TRBV28	TRBD2	TRBJ2-3	TGTGCCAGCAGTCCTTTCCCGGGGGGTACGCAGTATTTT	CASSPFPGGTQYF
-	TRBV28	-	TRBJ1-2	TGTGCCAGCAGTTCCCCACAGGGTGCCGACTATGGCTACACCTTC	CASSSPQGADYGYTF
-	TRBV7-2	TRBD1	TRBJ1-2	TGTGCCAGCAGCCCGCAGGGACAGGGCATATACGGCTACACCTTC	CASSPQGQGIYGYTF
-	TRBV6-5	TRBD2	TRBJ2-7	TGTGCCAGCAGCCCTACTAGCGGCACCTACGAGCAGTACTTC	CASSPTSGTYEQYF
-	TRBV5-4	-	TRBJ1-1	TGTGCCAGCAGCCCCACGCGGACCGGGTCTGAAGCTTTCTTT	CASSPTRTGSEAFF
-	TRBV9	TRBD1	TRBJ2-5	TGTGCCAGCAGCGCGGAAGGGACAGGCCAAGAGACCCAGTACTTC	CASSAEGTGQETQYF
-	TRBV4-2	-	TRBJ2-1	TGTGCCAGCAGCCAAGATCAGGGCCGGCTCGAGGTCAATGAGCAGTTCTTC	CASSQDQGRLEVNEQFF
-	TRBV19	-	TRBJ2-6	TGTGCCAGTACCTATTGGGGACTGATGAGCTCTGGGGCCAACGTCCTGACTTTC	CASTYWGLMSSGANVLTF
once	TRBV29-1	-	TRBJ2-2	TGCAGCGTTGAGCGACTGCGAGCCACCGGGGAGCTGTTTTTT	CSVERLRATGELFF
-	TRBV5-5	-	TRBJ1-3	TGTGCCAGCAGCGCAGGGACGTTCTCTGGAAACACCATATATTTT	CASSAGTFSGNTIYF
-	TRBV5-4	TRBD2	TRBJ2-1	TGTGCCAGCAGCTTGGGGGCGGGAGGGCCGGGAAATGAGCAGTTCTTC	CASSLGAGGPGNEQFF
once	TRBV28	TRBD1	TRBJ2-6	TGTGCCAGCAGTTTATGGGGGATTGGACAGGGACCTTCGGGGGCCAACGTCCTGACTTTC	CASSLWGIGQGPSGANVLTF
once	TRBV2	-	TRBJ1-4	TGTGCCAGCAGTGAAGGCGGACAAGCTAATGAAAAACTGTTTTTT	CASSEGGQANEKLFF
-	TRBV28	-	TRBJ2-7	TGTGCCAGCAGTTTAAGGGGGACCTACGAGCAGTACTTC	CASSLRGTYEQYF
-	TRBV27	-	TRBJ2-1	TGTGCCAGCAGTTTTTACAGGGTCAATGAGCAGTTCTTC	CASSFYRVNEQFF
-	TRBV30	-	TRBJ1-2	TGTGCCTGGGCCCCAGGACCTTTCTATGGCTACACCTTC	CAWAPGPFYGYTF
-	TRBV5-1	-	TRBJ2-2	TGCGCCAGCGAGGACCTCAGGACGCCCGGGGAGCTGTTTTTT	CASEDLRTPGELFF
once	TRBV6-6	TRBD1	TRBJ1-5	TGTGCCAGCAGGGACCGGGACAGGGCGAATCAGCCCCAGCATTTT	CASRDRDRANQPQHF
-	TRBV27	TRBD1	TRBJ2-3	TGTGCCAGCAGTTTACGGTGGCCGGGGACAGGGCAGTCAGATACGCAGTATTTT	CASSLRWPGTGQSDTQYF
-	TRBV7-9	-	TRBJ1-4	TGTGCCAGCAGCTTAGGGACCTCAACTAATGAAAAACTGTTTTTT	CASSLGTSTNEKLFF
-	TRBV4-2	-	TRBJ1-3	TGTGCCAGCAGCCAAGATGGACAGCGAAACACCATATATTTT	CASSQDGQRNTIYF
-	TRBV7-3	-	TRBJ2-2	TGTGCCAGCAGCTTATGGGAGTCTCCCCCTTACACCGGGGAGCTGTTTTTT	CASSLWESPPYTGELFF
-	TRBV4-1	TRBD1	TRBJ1-4	TGCGCCAGCAGCCAGACAGGGCCAAGTGGTGAAAAACTGTTTTTT	CASSQTGPSGEKLFF
-	TRBV19	TRBD2	TRBJ2-3	TGTGCCACAGGGCTAGCGGACACAGATACGCAGTATTTT	CATGLADTDTQYF
-	TRBV27	-	TRBJ1-5	TGTGCCAGCAGTAGCAGCCAGGGAAGCAATCAGCCCCAGCATTTT	CASSSSQGSNQPQHF
-	TRBV6-6	-	TRBJ2-7	TGTGCCAGCAGTTACCCACAGGACTACGAGCAGTACTTC	CASSYPQDYEQYF
-	TRBV7-2	-	TRBJ2-1	TGTGCCAGCAGCTTAGCGGGGCGAGCTCGGTACAATGAGCAGTTCTTC	CASSLAGRARYNEQFF
-	TRBV21-1	-	TRBJ2-5	TGTGCCAGCAGCTCTCGGCCTAGCGGATACCAAGAGACCCAGTACTTC	CASSSRPSGYQETQYF
-	TRBV7-7	-	TRBJ2-1	TGTGCCAGCGGTCCTGGGGGCGTTGAGCAGTTCTTC	CASGPGGVEQFF
-	TRBV2	-	TRBJ2-3	TGTGCCAGCAGTGAACGGGGGCAAGGAGATACGCAGTATTTT	CASSERGQGDTQYF
-	TRBV28	TRBD1	TRBJ2-1	TGTGCCAGCAGTCCATCGGACAGGGTAACGGGTGAGCAGTTCTTC	CASSPSDRVTGEQFF
-	TRBV14	-	TRBJ2-1	TGTGCCAGCAGCCAATCCTCCCCGTCCTACAATGAGCAGTTCTTC	CASSQSSPSYNEQFF
-	TRBV5-1	TRBD1	TRBJ2-2	TGCGCCAGCAGCTCCGCGACAGGGGTGAACACCGGGGAGCTGTTTTTT	CASSSATGVNTGELFF
-	TRBV9	TRBD1	TRBJ2-7	TGTGCCAGCAGCGTCCGGAGCAGGGACAGGGCGGTCGAGCAGTACTTC	CASSVRSRDRAVEQYF
-	TRBV6-1	-	TRBJ1-1	TGTGCCAGCAGGGGCGGACAGTTGAACACTGAAGCTTTCTTT	CASRGGQLNTEAFF
-	TRBV5-1	-	TRBJ2-7	TGCGCCAGCAGCTTGGGGCCGGGAGCGGGCGACTACGAGCAGTACTTC	CASSLGPGAGDYEQYF
-	TRBV6-1	-	TRBJ1-1	TGTGCCAGCAGTGGGGTAGGGGGGTACACTGAAGCTTTCTTT	CASSGVGGYTEAFF
-	TRBV5-4	-	TRBJ2-7	TGTGCCAGCAGCTTGGGTCCGGGATCCTCCTACGAGCAGTACTTC	CASSLGPGSSYEQYF
-	TRBV5-1	-	TRBJ1-2	TGCGCCAGCAGCTTGGGGCAGTACTATGGCTACACCTTC	CASSLGQYYGYTF